Following are 18 T cell receptor beta chains from one sample sequenced in a study of identifying expanded T cells in peripheral blood. The protocol was immunoSEQ multiplex PCR, while the TCRdb copy is restricted to in-frame clones and leaves out a portion. The sample carries about 120,000 clones, over 65% recorded once. Sequences were obtained from blood. Receptor source: a person between 18 and 69 years old in good health.

This clone was detected only once. The chain recombines TRBV5-1 with TRBJ2-6; no firm D call. Trimming shortened V by 6 bases and J by 4 bases, and 14 bases separated the two germline ends. CDR1 and CDR2 from the germline V gene are SGHRS and YFSETQ. CDR3 length: 15 residues. The CDR3 DNA is TGCGCCAGCACCCCCGGCGGCTGGGGGGCCAACGTCCTGACTTTC. It specifies CASTPGGWGANVLTF.

The V gene is TRBV7-8, the J gene TRBJ1-1; D ambiguous. V was pared by 5 bases and J by 0 bases, with 10 bases between. Germline lookup yields CDR1 SGHVS and CDR2 FQNEAQ. The CDR3 contains 14 residues. The CDR3 bases are TGTGCCAGCAGCCCGACGGTTTTGAACACTGAAGCTTTCTTT. It encodes CASSPTVLNTEAFF. The full variable domain, rest sourced from reference TRBV7-8 and TRBJ1-1, is GAGVSQSPRYKVAKRGQDVALRCDPISGHVSLFWYQQALGQGPEFLTYFQNEAQLDKSGLPSDRFFAERPEGSVSTLKIQRTQQEDSAVYLCASSPTVLNTEAFFGQGTRLTVV.

The chain has TRBV28 and TRBJ1-3, with 9 bases lining up with TRBD1. Germline lookup yields CDR1 MDHEN and CDR2 SYDVKM. The CDR3 has 14 residues. With V trimmed by 5 bases and J by 2 bases, 1 base remained unmatched. Here the CDR3 DNA reads TGTGCCAGCAGTGGACAGGGGACTGGAAACACCATATATTTT. This gives the protein CASSGQGTGNTIYF.

This clone was detected only once. J is TRBJ1-1 and V is TRBV10-3; D unclear. CDR1 is ENHRY and CDR2 is SYGVKD in the germline V gene. This CDR3 is 14 amino acids long. With 2 bases removed from V and 2 bases from J, the gap between germline ends came to 9 bases. The chain's CDR3 is CAISEGNPNTEAFF. The CDR3 bases are TGTGCCATCAGTGAGGGGAATCCCAACACTGAAGCTTTCTTT.

The chain couples TRBV5-6 to TRBJ2-6; the D gene is possibly TRBD2 (5 bases). The CDR3 extends over 15 amino acids. Trimming took 7 bases from V and 4 from J, leaving 15 bases between them. The germline gives CDR1 SGHDT, CDR2 YYEEEE. CDR3 sequence reads: CASCWETGGANVLTF. Written as DNA, the CDR3 is TGTGCCAGCTGCTGGGAAACGGGAGGGGCCAACGTCCTGACTTTC.

The CDR3 DNA reads TGCGCCAGCAGCCAAGAGTCGCAGGGGCGAGAGACCCAGTACTTC. It specifies CASSQESQGRETQYF. The rearrangement uses TRBV4-1 and TRBJ2-5; TRBD1 is a possible D gene (6 bases). The germline V gene has CDR1 MGHRA and CDR2 YSYEKL. The CDR3 covers 15 residues. V was cut by 0 bases and J by 4 bases, with 12 bases left in between.

The V and J genes are TRBV6-1 and TRBJ1-1, with D perhaps TRBD1 (5 bases). Germline lookup yields CDR1 MNHNS and CDR2 SASEGT. The CDR3 runs 14 residues. V was pared by 7 bases and J by 0 bases, with 12 bases between. Written as DNA, the CDR3 is TGTGCCAGCAATCGGGACTCTATGAACACTGAAGCTTTCTTT. Protein sequence: CASNRDSMNTEAFF.

This clone showed up just once. The chain is built from TRBV30 and TRBJ2-3, with D possibly TRBD1 on 6 matching bases. Germline V gives CDR1 GTSNPN, CDR2 SVGIG (reference sequence). V was trimmed by 2 bases and J by 2 bases, leaving 14 bases between them. The CDR3 runs 15 residues. CDR3 sequence (DNA): TGTGCCTGGAGTTTCGGGACAATCAACACAGATACGCAGTATTTT. Residues: CAWSFGTINTDTQYF.

V and J are TRBV30 and TRBJ2-2; no clear D gene. The V gene's germline CDR1 is GTSNPN and CDR2 SVGIG (reference sequence). The germline V and J ends were trimmed by 2 bases and 3 bases, with 10 bases remaining between them. The CDR3 contains 14 residues. CDR3 nucleotide sequence: TGTGCCTGGAGTCCCCCGGCGGACACCGGGGAGCTGTTTTTT. It specifies CAWSPPADTGELFF.

DNA of the CDR3: TGTGCCTCCCCGGTGGGCTATGGCTACACCTTC. This codes for CASPVGYGYTF. The chain has TRBV30 and TRBJ1-2; D is ambiguous. This CDR3 comprises 11 residues. Germline V CDR1 and CDR2: GTSNPN, SVGIG (reference sequence). The V end lost 7 bases, the J end lost 4 bases, and 10 bases lay between the germline ends.

Comment on this clone: Other nucleotide sequences from this sample produce the same CDR3. The V call is TRBV5-6, the J call TRBJ2-7; D might be TRBD1 or TRBD2, each matching 5 bases. CDR1 and CDR2 from the germline V gene are SGHDT and YYEEEE. The CDR3 totals 13 residues. With 4 bases removed from V and 0 bases from J, the gap between germline ends came to 8 bases. CDR3 nucleotide sequence: TGTGCCAGCAGCCCGGGGCCCTCCTACGAGCAGTACTTC. It is translated as CASSPGPSYEQYF.

The chain links TRBV5-8 to TRBJ2-1; TRBD1 agrees at 9 bases. Looked up from germline, CDR1 is SGHTS and CDR2 is YDEGEE. The CDR3 covers 15 residues. Trimming removed 5 bases from V and 4 bases from J; junction bases left unmatched: 7. The CDR3 DNA follows: TGTGCCAGCAGTTACGGGACAGGGTTATACAATGAGCAGTTCTTC. Translation: CASSYGTGLYNEQFF.

This rearrangement joins TRBV7-2 to TRBJ2-7, with 9 bases identical to TRBD1. J lost 2 bases, V lost 3 bases, and 2 bases had no gene match. Germline V gene sequence: CDR1 SGHTA, CDR2 FQGNSA. CDR3 size: 14 residues. CDR3 nucleotide sequence: TGTGCCAGCAGCTTTCGGGACAGGGCCTACGAGCAGTACTTC. It codes for CASSFRDRAYEQYF. The whole variable domain, remainder taken from reference TRBV7-2 and TRBJ2-7, is GAGVSQSPSNKVTEKGKDVELRCDPISGHTALYWYRQSLGQGLEFLIYFQGNSAPDKSGLPSDRFSAERTGGSVSTLTIQRTQQEDSAVYLCASSFRDRAYEQYFGPGTRLTVT.

This sequence joins TRBV7-8 and TRBJ2-2; 10 bases align to TRBD1. This CDR3 comprises 14 residues. Trimming at V came to 3 bases and at J to 16 bases, leaving 11 bases not matched to a gene. Per germline, CDR1 SGHVS and CDR2 FQNEAQ. CDR3 loop: CASSFRVLGTGEFF. CDR3 in DNA: TGTGCCAGCAGCTTCAGAGTATTGGGGACAGGGGAGTTTTTT.

The rearrangement uses TRBV5-4 and TRBJ1-2; 9 bases are a match to TRBD1. V lost 0 bases and J lost 4; bases outside the gene matches: 1. CDR1 and CDR2 (germline): SGHNT, YYREEE (reference sequence). The CDR3 runs 14 residues. The chain's CDR3 is CASSLVGQGYGYTF. CDR3 sequence (DNA): TGTGCCAGCAGCTTGGTGGGACAGGGCTATGGCTACACCTTC. The full variable domain, its missing parts supplied by reference TRBV5-4 and TRBJ1-2, is ETGVTQSPTHLIKTRGQQVTLRCSSQSGHNTVSWYQQALGQGPQFIFQYYREEENGRGNFPPRFSGLQFPNYSSELNVNALELDDSALYLCASSLVGQGYGYTFGSGTRLTVV.

The chain carries TRBV30 and TRBJ1-6; D ambiguous. CDR3 length equals 14 residues. The germline V gene has CDR1 GTSNPN and CDR2 SVGIG (reference sequence). The ends were cut back, 4 bases at V and 9 bases at J, with 16 bases in the middle. The CDR3 reads CAWKRSPEGSPLHF. The DNA of the CDR3 is TGTGCCTGGAAGCGGTCTCCGGAGGGTTCACCCCTCCACTTT.

The chain combines TRBV6-5 with TRBJ2-5; D gene uncertain. This CDR3 contains 14 residues. CDR1 MNHEY and CDR2 SVGAGI come from the germline V gene. V shed 6 bases and J shed 0 bases, with 11 bases lying between them. The CDR3 DNA is TGTGCCAGCAGAGTCGGACGGTACCAAGAGACCCAGTACTTC. Translating gives CASRVGRYQETQYF.

The rearrangement joins TRBV15 to TRBJ2-5; D may be TRBD1 (5 bases). There are 16 residues in the CDR3. Trimming left V 3 bases short and J 2 bases short, with 16 bases between. The germline V gene encodes CDR1 LNHNV and CDR2 YYDKDF (reference sequence). The CDR3 nucleotides read TGTGCCACCAGCAGGGGGCTCAGCGAGGATCAAGAGACCCAGTACTTC. As protein: CATSRGLSEDQETQYF.